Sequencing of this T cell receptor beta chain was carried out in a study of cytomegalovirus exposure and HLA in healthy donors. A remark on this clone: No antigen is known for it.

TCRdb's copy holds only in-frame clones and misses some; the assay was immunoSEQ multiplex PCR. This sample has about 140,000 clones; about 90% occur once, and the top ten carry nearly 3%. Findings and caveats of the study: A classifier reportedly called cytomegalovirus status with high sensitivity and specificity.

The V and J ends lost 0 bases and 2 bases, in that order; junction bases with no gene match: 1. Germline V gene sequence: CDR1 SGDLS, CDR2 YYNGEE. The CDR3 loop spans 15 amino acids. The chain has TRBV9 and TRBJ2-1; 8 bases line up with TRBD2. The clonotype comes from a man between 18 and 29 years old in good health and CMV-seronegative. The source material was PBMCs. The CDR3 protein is CASSVVGGAYNEQFF. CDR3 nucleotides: TGTGCCAGCAGCGTAGTCGGGGGGGCCTACAATGAGCAGTTCTTC. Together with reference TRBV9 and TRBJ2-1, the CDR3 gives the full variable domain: DSGVTQTPKHLITATGQRVTLRCSPRSGDLSVYWYQQSLDQGLQFLIQYYNGEERAKGNILERFSAQQFPDLHSELNLSSLELGDSALYFCASSVVGGAYNEQFFGPGTRLTVL.